The rows below give T cell receptor beta chains drawn from one sample of a study of blood T cell repertoires in COVID-19. The assay was immunoSEQ multiplex PCR, and TCRdb's table has in-frame clones only and misses some. The sample lists 140,000 or so clones, under 90% occurring once. Specimen: peripheral blood. The receptor set was obtained from a human donor in a cohort sampled during active COVID-19. The CDR3 runs from the conserved cysteine through the conserved F or W. A D gene is named only where the DNA matches it firmly. The size field is filled for only some rows; it gives once, few, many or a size class.

few,TRBJ1-2,TRBV7-5,-,CVRSLNREYGYTF,TGTGTCAGAAGCTTAAACAGGGAGTATGGCTACACCTTC
-,TRBJ2-7,TRBV28,TRBD2,CASSLRLAGAEQYF,TGTGCCAGCAGTTTAAGGTTAGCGGGCGCCGAGCAGTACTTC
-,TRBJ1-2,TRBV2,-,CASSPSGVSYGYTF,TGTGCCAGCAGTCCTTCAGGGGTTAGTTATGGCTACACCTTC
-,TRBJ1-4,TRBV4-1,TRBD1,CASSQGSGTGNEKLFF,TGCGCCAGCAGCCAAGGTAGTGGGACAGGGAATGAAAAACTGTTTTTT
-,TRBJ2-7,TRBV5-1,TRBD2,CASSDTSGSYEQYF,TGCGCCAGCAGCGATACTAGCGGATCCTACGAGCAGTACTTC
-,TRBJ2-1,TRBV7-3,-,CASSLRGGQLAGPYNEQFF,TGTGCCAGCAGCTTAAGAGGGGGACAGCTAGCGGGCCCATACAATGAGCAGTTCTTC
-,TRBJ2-3,TRBV5-1,-,CASSNAGTDTQYF,TGCGCCAGCAGCAATGCGGGCACAGATACGCAGTATTTT
-,TRBJ2-1,TRBV9,-,CASASTSHNEQFF,TGTGCCAGCGCGAGCACTTCGCACAATGAGCAGTTCTTC
-,TRBJ2-5,TRBV29-1,TRBD1,CSVDWYRGSGETQYF,TGCAGCGTCGATTGGTACAGGGGGAGTGGGGAGACCCAGTACTTC
-,TRBJ2-7,TRBV29-1,-,CSFTGDSYEQYF,TGCAGCTTTACGGGAGACTCCTACGAGCAGTACTTC
-,TRBJ1-1,TRBV2,-,CASTLGGGANTEAFF,TGTGCCAGCACTTTAGGGGGGGGCGCGAACACTGAAGCTTTCTTT